The 31 T cell receptor beta chains presented below share a single source sample, sequenced in a study of blood T cell repertoires in COVID-19. Profiling relied on immunoSEQ multiplex PCR, and the TCRdb table lists in-frame clones only, not all of them. The repertoire has roughly 240,000 clones, 65% to 90% of them found once; the top ten carry about 4.4%. The sequenced material came from peripheral blood. The receptors come from a woman aged 65 to 85 with acute or convalescent COVID-19.

The rearrangement joins TRBV7-2 to TRBJ1-3, with D unclear. V was shortened by 2 bases and J by 1 base, with 6 bases between the two germline ends. The CDR3 extends over 14 amino acids. CDR1 and CDR2 from the germline V gene are SGHTA and FQGNSA. In DNA form, the CDR3 reads TGTGCCAGCAGCTTACAGTTGTCTGGAAACACCATATATTTT. Residues: CASSLQLSGNTIYF. Looking up the rest from reference TRBV7-2 and TRBJ1-3 gives the full variable domain: GAGVSQSPSNKVTEKGKDVELRCDPISGHTALYWYRQSLGQGLEFLIYFQGNSAPDKSGLPSDRFSAERTGGSVSTLTIQRTQQEDSAVYLCASSLQLSGNTIYFGEGSWLTVV.

The CDR3: CASSIDRENTEAFF. The CDR3 nucleotides read TGTGCCAGTAGTATAGACAGGGAGAACACTGAAGCTTTCTTT. The chain couples TRBV19 to TRBJ1-1, with D perhaps matching TRBD1 (5 bases). CDR3 size: 14 residues. CDR1 LNHDA and CDR2 SQIVND come from the germline V gene (reference sequence). V lost 0 bases, J lost 1 base, and 6 bases lay in between.

V and J are TRBV6-6 and TRBJ1-2; TRBD1 matches at 8 bases. This CDR3 contains 13 residues. Germline V gives CDR1 MNHNY, CDR2 SVGAGI (reference sequence). V lost 5 bases and J lost 3; bases outside the gene matches: 2. In nucleotides, the CDR3 is TGTGCCAGCAGTGGACAGGGAGACTATGGCTACACCTTC. It translates to CASSGQGDYGYTF.

This chain uses TRBV5-4 with TRBJ1-4, with 8 bases that match TRBD1. This CDR3 contains 13 residues. V lost 5 bases and J lost 6; bases outside the gene matches: 3. The V gene's germline CDR1 is SGHNT and CDR2 YYREEE (reference sequence). The CDR3 sequence is CASRLQGDEKLFF. CDR3 sequence (DNA): TGTGCCAGCAGGTTACAGGGGGATGAAAAACTGTTTTTT.

The V call is TRBV6-6, the J call TRBJ1-2, with 7 bases aligning to TRBD1. Germline V lookup: CDR1 MNHNY, CDR2 SVGAGI (reference sequence). CDR3 length equals 11 residues. The V gene end was trimmed by 10 bases and the J gene end by 3 bases; junction bases not matched to a gene: 2. The CDR3 spells CATGTDYGYTF. The CDR3 DNA reads as TGTGCCACCGGGACAGACTATGGCTACACCTTC.

The chain recombines TRBV30 with TRBJ2-2; no definite D call. This CDR3 has 14 residues. V lost 0 bases and J lost 4, with 9 bases in between. Germline CDR1 reads GTSNPN; CDR2 reads SVGIG (reference sequence). CDR3 DNA: TGTGCCTGGAGTGTTCTTTCCCCCACCGGGGAGCTGTTTTTT. Protein sequence: CAWSVLSPTGELFF.

The V gene is TRBV6-2 or TRBV6-3, the J gene TRBJ1-2, with a possible D match to TRBD1 (6 bases). The CDR3 has 13 amino acids. The V gene's germline CDR1 is MNHEY and CDR2 SVGEGT. Trimming pared 4 bases from V and 8 bases from J, leaving 14 bases between. The CDR3 here is CASSLGQFDGYTF. CDR3 DNA sequence: TGTGCCAGCAGTTTGGGACAATTTGACGGCTACACCTTC.

The chain recombines TRBV24-1 with TRBJ2-7, with D perhaps matching TRBD1 (5 bases). CDR1 and CDR2 from the germline V gene are KGHDR and SFDVKD. V lost 11 bases, J lost 3 bases, and 13 bases lay in between. The CDR3 spans 12 residues. The DNA for the CDR3 is TGTGCCATTCGACAGACAAACTACGAGCAGTACTTC. It specifies CAIRQTNYEQYF.

This chain uses TRBV10-2 with TRBJ2-1; a possible D gene is TRBD2 (6 bases). The CDR3 spans 15 residues. CDR1 WSHSY and CDR2 SAAADI come from the germline V gene. V lost 2 bases, J lost 1 base, and 9 bases lay in between. CDR3 amino acids: CASSEQAGSYNEQFF. In DNA form, the CDR3 reads TGCGCCAGCAGTGAGCAGGCGGGGTCCTACAATGAGCAGTTCTTC.

This clone was seen only a few times. The rearrangement joins TRBV11-2 to TRBJ2-2; D is ambiguous. The ends were cut back, 1 base at V and 7 bases at J, with 16 bases in the middle. Germline V gene lookup returns CDR1 SGHAT and CDR2 FQNNGV. This CDR3 comprises 16 residues. The CDR3 sequence is CASSLVNAPRNGELFF. The CDR3 region has the DNA TGTGCCAGCAGCTTAGTAAACGCGCCAAGAAACGGGGAGCTGTTTTTT.

This chain links TRBV7-2 with TRBJ1-3, with a tentative D call TRBD1 (6 bases). This CDR3 is built from 18 residues. Looked up from germline, CDR1 is SGHTA and CDR2 is FQGNSA. The germline V and J ends were trimmed by 0 bases and 0 bases, with 15 bases remaining between them. CDR3 sequence reads: CASSLAAGAQISGNTIYF. CDR3 nucleotide sequence: TGTGCCAGCAGCTTAGCGGCGGGGGCCCAAATCTCTGGAAACACCATATATTTT.

This chain connects TRBV7-8 to TRBJ2-7; 7 bases align to TRBD1. The CDR3 runs 13 residues. CDR1 and CDR2 (germline): SGHVS, FQNEAQ. The J segment lost 7 bases and the V segment lost 5 bases, leaving 8 bases of the junction unmatched. CDR3 sequence (DNA): TGTGCCAGCAGCGCTGACAGGGTTGGGGAGCAGTACTTC. Protein product: CASSADRVGEQYF.

The chain couples TRBV7-2 to TRBJ2-5; D is uncertain. The CDR3 loop spans 13 amino acids. Germline CDR1 SGHTA, CDR2 FQGNSA. The V end lost 5 bases, the J end lost 0 bases, and 7 bases lay between the germline ends. CDR3 loop: CASSPQNQETQYF. CDR3 bases: TGTGCCAGCAGCCCACAGAACCAAGAGACCCAGTACTTC.

This clone has a handful of counts. V gene TRBV5-8 combines with J gene TRBJ1-3; 7 positions match TRBD1. The CDR3 extends over 16 amino acids. J gave up 0 bases and V 4 bases, and 7 bases lay outside the gene matches. Germline CDR1 is SGHTS and CDR2 is YDEGEE. CDR3 region: CASSLGQLVSGNTIYF. CDR3 in DNA: TGTGCCAGCAGCCTGGGACAGCTAGTCTCTGGAAACACCATATATTTT.

The rearrangement links TRBV6-5 to TRBJ2-7; TRBD2 aligns across 7 bases. Germline-derived CDR1 and CDR2 are MNHEY and SVGAGI. The CDR3 length is 15 residues. After removal of 3 bases from V and 1 base from J, the junction contained 6 bases not matched to a gene. As DNA, the CDR3 is TGTGCCAGCAGTTATACGGGGAGGGCGTCCTACGAGCAGTACTTC. Protein product: CASSYTGRASYEQYF.

This chain links TRBV6-5 with TRBJ1-6; 7 nucleotides align to TRBD1. The CDR3 contains 15 residues. CDR1 is MNHEY, CDR2 SVGAGI, per germline. The junction had 13 bases not matched to a gene; V was cut back by 10 bases and J by 7 bases. DNA for the CDR3: TGTGCCACCGGACAGGATCCTGGTACGAATTCACCCCTCCACTTT. This sequence encodes CATGQDPGTNSPLHF.

The chain joins TRBV2 to TRBJ1-6; maybe TRBD1 (6 bases). Germline V gene lookup returns CDR1 SNHLY and CDR2 FYNNEI. This CDR3 is 15 amino acids long. Trimming took off 2 bases at V and 7 bases at J, with 12 bases between the two ends. CDR3 DNA sequence: TGTGCCAGCAGTGAAACCGTACAGGGAAATTCACCCCTCCACTTT. Translated, it gives CASSETVQGNSPLHF.

The rearrangement uses TRBV5-1 and TRBJ2-3, with 10 bases matching TRBD2. CDR1 and CDR2 (germline): SGHRS, YFSETQ. J gave up 5 bases and V 1 base, and 13 bases lay outside the gene matches. The CDR3 length is 18 residues. The CDR3 bases are TGCGCCAGCAGCTTGTTCCTAGCGGGGGCCCCCGGTGGAGATACGCAGTATTTT. Amino acid sequence: CASSLFLAGAPGGDTQYF. Looking up the rest from reference TRBV5-1 and TRBJ2-3 gives the full variable domain: KAGVTQTPRYLIKTRGQQVTLSCSPISGHRSVSWYQQTPGQGLQFLFEYFSETQRNKGNFPGRFSGRQFSNSRSEMNVSTLELGDSALYLCASSLFLAGAPGGDTQYFGPGTRLTVL.

This clone was seen just once. The identical CDR3 is also encoded by other nucleotide sequences in the sample. CDR3 protein: CASSLGGGMNTEAFF. The CDR3 bases are TGTGCCAGCAGCTTAGGAGGGGGCATGAACACTGAAGCTTTCTTT. The chain employs TRBV7-2 and TRBJ1-1, with TRBD1 matching 7 bases. The CDR3 has 15 residues. V trimming: 1 base; J trimming: 0 bases; junction bases outside the gene matches: 2. CDR1 is SGHTA, CDR2 FQGNSA, per germline.

A note on this clone: One end of the junction does not line up with germline, which may come from a read error. V is TRBV7-7 and J is TRBJ2-1; TRBD1 might be the D (6 bases). Germline CDR1 is SSHAT and CDR2 is FNYEAQ (reference sequence). The CDR3 extends over 16 amino acids. The CDR3, as DNA: TGTGCTAGCAGCACCCCGGACAGCCGAAAGGTCAATGAGCAGTTCTTC. Translation gives CASSTPDSRKVNEQFF. Full variable domain (rest looked up from reference TRBV7-7 and TRBJ2-1): GAGVSQSPRYKVTKRGQDVTLRCDPISSHATLYWYQQALGQGPEFLTYFNYEAQPDKSGLPSDRFSAERPEGSISTLTIQRTEQRDSAMYRCASSTPDSRKVNEQFFGPGTRLTVL.

V is TRBV7-8 and J is TRBJ1-1; 7 nucleotides align to TRBD1. CDR1 and CDR2 from the germline V gene are SGHVS and FQNEAQ. With V trimmed by 3 bases and J by 5 bases, 6 bases remained unmatched. The length of the CDR3 is 14 residues. CDR3 bases: TGTGCCAGCAGCTTGGTGACAGGGTATACTGAAGCTTTCTTT. Amino acid sequence: CASSLVTGYTEAFF. Full variable domain (remainder filled in from reference TRBV7-8 and TRBJ1-1): GAGVSQSPRYKVAKRGQDVALRCDPISGHVSLFWYQQALGQGPEFLTYFQNEAQLDKSGLPSDRFFAERPEGSVSTLKIQRTQQEDSAVYLCASSLVTGYTEAFFGQGTRLTVV.

This chain links TRBV5-6 with TRBJ1-1, with 8 bases that match TRBD1. From germline, CDR1 is SGHDT and CDR2 YYEEEE. The CDR3 spans 15 residues. Trimming took 2 bases from V and 5 from J; bases not matched to a gene: 8. The DNA for the CDR3 is TGTGCCAGCAGCTTTGACAGGGGCCTGATGACTGAAGCTTTCTTT. Residues: CASSFDRGLMTEAFF.

This clone was picked up a small number of times. CDR3 in amino acids: CASSLSQGAIMNTEAFF. The CDR3 nucleotides read TGTGCCAGCAGCTTGTCACAGGGGGCGATAATGAACACTGAAGCTTTCTTT. The chain carries TRBV7-8 and TRBJ1-1; 9 positions match TRBD1. Germline V gene data show CDR1 as SGHVS and CDR2 as FQNEAQ. The CDR3 has 17 residues. Germline trimming cut 3 bases from V and 0 bases from J; bases unmatched to any gene: 8.

The J gene is TRBJ2-7, the V gene TRBV11-3, with D maybe TRBD2 (6 bases). From germline, CDR1 is SGHNT and CDR2 YENEEA. V was clipped by 3 bases and J by 3 bases, with 6 bases between them. The CDR3 runs to 12 residues. The CDR3 loop is CASSLGLYEQYF. As DNA, the CDR3 is TGTGCCAGCAGCTTGGGACTCTACGAGCAGTACTTC.

V gene TRBV30 combines with J gene TRBJ2-1; 9 bases are shared with TRBD2. CDR3 length: 16 amino acids. J was trimmed by 0 bases and V by 3 bases; bases with no gene match: 6. The germline gives CDR1 GTSNPN, CDR2 SVGIG (reference sequence). This CDR3 is CAWRPLAGYSYNEQFF. In DNA, the CDR3 is TGTGCCTGGAGACCCCTAGCGGGGTACTCCTACAATGAGCAGTTCTTC.

V usage is TRBV12-3 or TRBV12-4 and J usage is TRBJ1-6; D unclear. Trimming took off 2 bases at V and 7 bases at J, with 3 bases between the two ends. The CDR3 spans 12 residues. The CDR3 protein is CASSLLNSPLHF. In DNA, the CDR3 is TGTGCCAGCAGTTTACTAAATTCACCCCTCCACTTT.

J is TRBJ2-7 and V is TRBV30; D possibly corresponds to TRBD1 (6 bases). The germline V and J ends were trimmed by 4 bases and 3 bases, with 28 bases remaining between them. Germline V CDR1 and CDR2: GTSNPN, SVGIG (reference sequence). The length of the CDR3 is 18 residues. In DNA form, the CDR3 reads TGTGCCTGGATTCTAAGAAGAACAGGGAGTCAGGTGGGCTACGAGCAGTACTTC. Protein product: CAWILRRTGSQVGYEQYF.

The chain uses TRBV30 and TRBJ1-5; possible D gene TRBD1, 6 bases. This CDR3 is built from 12 residues. The V end was cut by 6 bases, the J end by 6 bases, with 12 bases between. Per the germline V gene, CDR1 is GTSNPN and CDR2 is SVGIG (reference sequence). DNA for the CDR3: TGTGCCTGTAAGACAGGTATTCAGCCCCAGCATTTT. Translated, it gives CACKTGIQPQHF.

This clone was observed once. The V gene is TRBV9, the J gene TRBJ1-1; maybe TRBD1 (5 bases). The CDR3 has 14 amino acids. The V end was cut by 3 bases, the J end by 0 bases, with 9 bases between. Germline CDR1 SGDLS, CDR2 YYNGEE. The CDR3 region has the DNA TGTGCCAGCAGCGCCACAGGACTGAACACTGAAGCTTTCTTT. This encodes CASSATGLNTEAFF.

This clone was detected only once. The rearrangement uses TRBV19 and TRBJ1-5; D remains unclear. Germline CDR1 reads LNHDA; CDR2 reads SQIVND (reference sequence). Trimming shortened V by 7 bases and J by 4 bases, and 17 bases separated the two germline ends. The CDR3 runs to 15 residues. Here the CDR3 reads CASNPGVLRNQPQHF. The CDR3 nucleotides are TGTGCCAGTAATCCAGGCGTTTTAAGAAATCAGCCCCAGCATTTT.

The chain has TRBV11-3 and TRBJ1-1; the D is unclear. Germline loops: CDR1 SGHNT, CDR2 YENEEA. V lost 1 base and J 1 base, leaving 10 bases between the germline ends. The CDR3 contains 15 residues. As DNA, the CDR3 is TGTGCCAGCAGCTTAGGTGGAGGGAGGAACACTGAAGCTTTCTTT. This translates into CASSLGGGRNTEAFF.